This T cell receptor (beta chain) was sequenced during a study of cytomegalovirus exposure and HLA in healthy donors. The CDR3 totals 13 residues. V lost 3 bases and J 10 bases, leaving 13 bases between the germline ends. The germline gives CDR1 LNHDA, CDR2 SQIVND (reference sequence). The study ran its PCR with 60 Vbeta and 13 Jbeta primers. This table comes from immunoSEQ multiplex PCR, and its TCRdb copy is limited to in-frame clones, with some not included. The sample includes about 130,000 clones, around 83% of them seen just once. The V call is TRBV19, the J call TRBJ2-1, with D possibly being TRBD1 (5 bases). The sample taken for sequencing was PBMCs. The clonotype comes from a woman aged 18-30 years in good health and CMV-seropositive. CDR3 amino acids: CASSIVSSGEQFF. In DNA form, the CDR3 reads TGTGCCAGTAGTATTGTATCTTCAGGGGAGCAGTTCTTC. Looking up the rest from reference TRBV19 and TRBJ2-1 gives the full variable domain: DGGITQSPKYLFRKEGQNVTLSCEQNLNHDAMYWYRQDPGQGLRLIYYSQIVNDFQKGDIAEGYSVSREKKESFPLTVTSAQKNPTAFYLCASSIVSSGEQFFGPGTRLTVL.